The rows below give T cell receptor beta chains drawn from one sample of a study of response to subunit inactivated influenza vaccine. MiXCR was run by TCRdb on the RT-PCR reads, yielding one entry per CDR3 protein. The table has about 500,000 distinct CDR3 sequences, 16% seen once. The sample in question was CD4+ T cells sorted from PBMCs, obtained around 25 months after vaccination. The receptors stem from a man between 45 and 75 years old who received an inactivated influenza vaccine. Each CDR3 is given with its conserved first and last residue. D genes are given only for firm matches. Part of the rows lack a size; the others show once, few, many or a class for expanded clones.

cdr3_aa	cdr3_nt	d_call	v_call	j_call	clone_size
CATSKINGEQYF	TGTGCCACCAGTAAAATCAACGGCGAGCAGTACTTC	.	TRBV15	TRBJ2-7	.
CASSPAHGQKLFF	TGTGCCAGCAGCCCGGCTCACGGCCAAAAACTGTTTTTT	.	TRBV7-2	TRBJ1-4	few
CASSPNTDTQYF	TGTGCCAGCTCACCGAACACAGATACGCAGTATTTT	.	TRBV18	TRBJ2-3	many
CASSVDGEQFF	TGTGCCAGCAGCGTAGATGGTGAGCAGTTCTTC	.	TRBV9	TRBJ2-1	few
CAISGSGTGVYEQYF	TGTGCCATCAGTGGGTCCGGGACAGGGGTCTACGAGCAGTACTTC	TRBD1	TRBV10-3	TRBJ2-7	few
CASSQEGQSNQPQHF	TGCGCCAGCAGCCAAGAAGGGCAGAGCAATCAGCCCCAGCATTTT	.	TRBV4-1	TRBJ1-5	.
CASREVTDAYEQYF	TGTGCCAGCAGGGAGGTGACAGACGCCTACGAGCAGTACTTC	.	TRBV28	TRBJ2-7	few
CASTAGNYGYTF	TGTGCCAGCACGGCGGGGAACTATGGCTACACCTTC	.	TRBV10-3	TRBJ1-2	.
CASTTGQRETQYF	TGTGCCAGTACGACTGGACAGAGAGAGACCCAGTACTTC	.	TRBV6-1	TRBJ2-5	few
CASRSERTYGYTF	TGTGCCAGCAGGTCTGAGCGGACCTATGGCTACACCTTC	.	TRBV5-8	TRBJ1-2	.
CSARSVQEGPNGYTF	TGCAGTGCTAGATCGGTACAGGAGGGCCCTAATGGCTACACCTTC	.	TRBV20-1	TRBJ1-2	many
CASSSRDRGPTEAFF	TGTGCCAGCAGTTCCCGGGACAGGGGGCCCACTGAAGCTTTCTTT	TRBD1	TRBV5-4	TRBJ1-1	few
CASSLSPGELFF	TGTGCCAGCAGTTTGTCTCCCGGGGAGCTGTTTTTT	.	TRBV12-3/TRBV12-4	TRBJ2-2	few
CSARVTSGISYEQYF	TGCAGTGCTAGAGTTACTAGCGGGATCTCCTACGAGCAGTACTTC	TRBD2	TRBV20-1	TRBJ2-7	.
CASSPPGGSLAKNIQYF	TGTGCCAGCAGTCCACCAGGGGGCTCGTTAGCCAAAAACATTCAGTACTTC	TRBD1	TRBV6-2/TRBV6-3	TRBJ2-4	few
CASSSGDPTYNEQFF	TGTGCCAGCAGCTCGGGGGACCCCACTTACAATGAGCAGTTCTTC	.	TRBV11-2	TRBJ2-1	few
CATSRDRSGTLGEQYF	TGTGCCACCAGCAGAGATAGGAGCGGGACCTTGGGCGAGCAGTACTTC	TRBD2	TRBV15	TRBJ2-7	few
CASSTGQGKIGYTF	TGTGCCAGCAGCACGGGACAGGGAAAGATCGGCTACACCTTC	TRBD1	TRBV9	TRBJ1-2	.
CASRRGGAIGNEQFF	TGTGCCAGCAGACGAGGGGGCGCGATAGGGAATGAGCAGTTCTTC	TRBD1	TRBV3-1	TRBJ2-1	few